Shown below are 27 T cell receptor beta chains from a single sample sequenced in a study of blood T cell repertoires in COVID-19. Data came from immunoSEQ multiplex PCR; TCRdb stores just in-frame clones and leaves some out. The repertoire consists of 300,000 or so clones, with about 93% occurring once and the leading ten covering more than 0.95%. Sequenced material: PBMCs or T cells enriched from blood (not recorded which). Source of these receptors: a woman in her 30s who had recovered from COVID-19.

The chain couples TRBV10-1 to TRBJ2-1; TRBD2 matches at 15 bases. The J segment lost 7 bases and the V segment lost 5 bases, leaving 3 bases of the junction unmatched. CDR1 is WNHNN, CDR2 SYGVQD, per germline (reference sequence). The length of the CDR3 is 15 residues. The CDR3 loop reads CASSRTSGRENEQFF. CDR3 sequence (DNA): TGCGCCAGCAGTCGGACTAGCGGGAGGGAAAATGAGCAGTTCTTC.

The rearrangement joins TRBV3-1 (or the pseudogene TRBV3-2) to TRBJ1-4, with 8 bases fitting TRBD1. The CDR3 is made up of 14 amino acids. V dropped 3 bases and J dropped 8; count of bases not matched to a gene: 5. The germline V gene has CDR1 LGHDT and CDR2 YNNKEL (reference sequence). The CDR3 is CASSHGTGLEKLFF. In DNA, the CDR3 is TGTGCCAGCAGCCATGGGACAGGTCTAGAAAAACTGTTTTTT.

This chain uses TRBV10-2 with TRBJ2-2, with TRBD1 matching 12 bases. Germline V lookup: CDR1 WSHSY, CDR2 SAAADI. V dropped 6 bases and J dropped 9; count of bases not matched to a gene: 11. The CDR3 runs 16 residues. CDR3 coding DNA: TGCGCCAGCAGCGAACCGGGACAGGGGGCGTTCAGGGAGCTGTTTTTT. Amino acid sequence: CASSEPGQGAFRELFF.

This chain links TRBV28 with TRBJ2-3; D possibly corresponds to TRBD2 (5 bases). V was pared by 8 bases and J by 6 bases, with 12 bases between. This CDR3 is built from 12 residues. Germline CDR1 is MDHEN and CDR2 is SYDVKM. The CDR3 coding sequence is TGTGCCAGCTCCCATAGGAGGGATACGCAGTATTTT. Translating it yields CASSHRRDTQYF.

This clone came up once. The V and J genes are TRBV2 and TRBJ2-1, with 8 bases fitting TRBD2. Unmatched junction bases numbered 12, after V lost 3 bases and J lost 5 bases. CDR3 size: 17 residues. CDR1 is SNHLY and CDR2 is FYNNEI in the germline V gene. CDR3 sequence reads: CASSEILGRGSNNEQFF. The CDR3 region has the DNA TGTGCCAGCAGTGAGATCCTCGGGAGGGGTTCTAACAATGAGCAGTTCTTC.

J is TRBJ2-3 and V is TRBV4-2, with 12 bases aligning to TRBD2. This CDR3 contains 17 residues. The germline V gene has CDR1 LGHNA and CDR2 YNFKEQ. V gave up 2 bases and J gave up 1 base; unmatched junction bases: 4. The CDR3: CASSQSTSGSGTDTQYF. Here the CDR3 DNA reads TGTGCCAGCAGCCAATCGACTAGCGGGAGCGGCACAGATACGCAGTATTTT.

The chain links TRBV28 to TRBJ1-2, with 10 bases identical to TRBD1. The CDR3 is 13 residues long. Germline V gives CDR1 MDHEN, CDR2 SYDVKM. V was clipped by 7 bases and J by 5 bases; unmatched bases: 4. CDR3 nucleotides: TGTGCCAGCAACGGACAGGGGGTTTATGGCTACACCTTC. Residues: CASNGQGVYGYTF.

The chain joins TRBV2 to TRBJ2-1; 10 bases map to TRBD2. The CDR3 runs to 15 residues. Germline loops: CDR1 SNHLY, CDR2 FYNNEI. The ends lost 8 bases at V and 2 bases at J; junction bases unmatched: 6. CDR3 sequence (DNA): TGTGCCAGCCGGGGGGGACTAGCGACCTACAATGAGCAGTTCTTC. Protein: CASRGGLATYNEQFF.

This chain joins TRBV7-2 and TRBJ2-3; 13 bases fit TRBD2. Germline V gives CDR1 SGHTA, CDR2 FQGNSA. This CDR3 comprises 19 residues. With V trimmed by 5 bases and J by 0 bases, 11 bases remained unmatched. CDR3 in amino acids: CASSRIIGTSGTSTDTQYF. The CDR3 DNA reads TGTGCCAGCAGCCGCATTATCGGGACTAGCGGGACTAGCACAGATACGCAGTATTTT. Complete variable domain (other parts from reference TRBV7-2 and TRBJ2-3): GAGVSQSPSNKVTEKGKDVELRCDPISGHTALYWYRQSLGQGLEFLIYFQGNSAPDKSGLPSDRFSAERTGGSVSTLTIQRTQQEDSAVYLCASSRIIGTSGTSTDTQYFGPGTRLTVL.

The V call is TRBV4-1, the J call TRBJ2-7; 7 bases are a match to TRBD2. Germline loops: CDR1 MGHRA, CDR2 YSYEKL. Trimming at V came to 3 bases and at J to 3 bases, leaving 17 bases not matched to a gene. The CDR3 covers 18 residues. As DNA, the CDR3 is TGCGCCAGCAGCCATCAAGCGGGGACGGCAAAGATTTACTACGAGCAGTACTTC. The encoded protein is CASSHQAGTAKIYYEQYF.

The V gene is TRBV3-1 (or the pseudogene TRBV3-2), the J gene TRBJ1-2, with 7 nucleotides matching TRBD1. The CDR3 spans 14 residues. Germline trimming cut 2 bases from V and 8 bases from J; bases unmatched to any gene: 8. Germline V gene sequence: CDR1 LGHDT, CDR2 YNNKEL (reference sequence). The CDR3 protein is CASSQTEGGEGYTF. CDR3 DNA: TGTGCCAGCAGCCAAACAGAAGGGGGCGAGGGCTACACCTTC.

The CDR3 DNA sequence: TGTGCCTGGAGTGACATGGATTCACCCCTCCACTTT. Protein product: CAWSDMDSPLHF. The chain joins TRBV30 to TRBJ1-6; no clear D. CDR1 and CDR2 (germline): GTSNPN, SVGIG (reference sequence). The germline V and J ends were trimmed by 1 base and 8 bases, with 6 bases remaining between them. The CDR3 is 12 amino acids.

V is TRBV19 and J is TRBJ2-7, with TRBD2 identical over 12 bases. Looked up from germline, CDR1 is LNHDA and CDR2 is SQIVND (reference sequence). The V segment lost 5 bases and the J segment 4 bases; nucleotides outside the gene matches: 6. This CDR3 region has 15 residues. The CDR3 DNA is TGTGCCAGTAGTCAACAGACTAGCGGGAGTTACGAGCAGTACTTC. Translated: CASSQQTSGSYEQYF.

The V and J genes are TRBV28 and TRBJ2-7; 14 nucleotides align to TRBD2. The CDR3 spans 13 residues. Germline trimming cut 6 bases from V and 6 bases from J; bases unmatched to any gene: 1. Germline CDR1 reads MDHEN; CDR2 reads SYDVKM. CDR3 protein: CASRGLAGVEQYF. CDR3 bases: TGTGCCAGCAGGGGACTAGCGGGAGTCGAGCAGTACTTC.

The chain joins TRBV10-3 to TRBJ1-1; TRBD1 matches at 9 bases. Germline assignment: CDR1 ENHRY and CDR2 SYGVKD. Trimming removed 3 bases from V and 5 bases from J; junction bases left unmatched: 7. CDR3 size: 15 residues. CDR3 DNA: TGTGCCATCAGTGAACCGACAGGGGGTAATACTGAAGCTTTCTTT. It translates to CAISEPTGGNTEAFF.

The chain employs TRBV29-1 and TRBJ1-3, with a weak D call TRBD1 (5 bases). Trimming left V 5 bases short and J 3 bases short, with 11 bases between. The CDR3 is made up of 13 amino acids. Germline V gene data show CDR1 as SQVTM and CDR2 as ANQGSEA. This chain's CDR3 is CSVSGQGGNTIYF. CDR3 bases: TGCAGCGTTAGTGGCCAGGGTGGAAACACCATATATTTT.

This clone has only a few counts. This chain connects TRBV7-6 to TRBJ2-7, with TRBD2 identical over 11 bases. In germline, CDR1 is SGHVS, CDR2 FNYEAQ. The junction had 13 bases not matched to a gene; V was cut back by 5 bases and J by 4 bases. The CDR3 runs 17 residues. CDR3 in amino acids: CASSPSPRLAGKYEQYF. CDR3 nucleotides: TGTGCCAGCAGCCCTTCCCCCAGACTAGCGGGAAAATACGAGCAGTACTTC.

The CDR3 protein is CASSLDEADSGNTIYF. The CDR3 nucleotides read TGTGCCAGCAGTTTAGATGAGGCAGACTCTGGAAACACCATATATTTT. The genes are TRBV28 and TRBJ1-3, with D unclear. V gave up 2 bases and J gave up 0 bases, with 11 bases separating them. The CDR3 is 16 residues long. Germline V gene lookup returns CDR1 MDHEN and CDR2 SYDVKM.

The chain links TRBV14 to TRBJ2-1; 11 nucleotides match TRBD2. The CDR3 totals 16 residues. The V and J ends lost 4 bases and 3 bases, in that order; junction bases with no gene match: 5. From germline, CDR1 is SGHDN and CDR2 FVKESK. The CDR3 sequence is CASSPRLAGIYNEQFF. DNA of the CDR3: TGTGCCAGCAGCCCAAGACTAGCGGGAATCTACAATGAGCAGTTCTTC.

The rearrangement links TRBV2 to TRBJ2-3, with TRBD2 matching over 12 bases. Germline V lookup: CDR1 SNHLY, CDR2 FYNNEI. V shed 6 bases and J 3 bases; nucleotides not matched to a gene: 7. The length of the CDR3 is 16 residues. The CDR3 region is CASRRLAGAVTDTQYF. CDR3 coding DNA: TGTGCCAGCAGGAGACTAGCGGGAGCCGTTACAGATACGCAGTATTTT.

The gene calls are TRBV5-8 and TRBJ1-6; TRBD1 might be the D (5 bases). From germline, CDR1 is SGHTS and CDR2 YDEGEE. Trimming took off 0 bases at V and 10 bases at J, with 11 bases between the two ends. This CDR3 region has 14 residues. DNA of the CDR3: TGTGCCAGCAGCTTGGGCGGGGGAAGATCACCCCTCCACTTT. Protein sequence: CASSLGGGRSPLHF. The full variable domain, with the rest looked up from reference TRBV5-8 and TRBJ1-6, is EAGVTQSPTHLIKTRGQQATLRCSPISGHTSVYWYQQALGLGLQFLLWYDEGEERNRGNFPPRFSGRQFPNYSSELNVNALELEDSALYLCASSLGGGRSPLHFGNGTRLTVT.

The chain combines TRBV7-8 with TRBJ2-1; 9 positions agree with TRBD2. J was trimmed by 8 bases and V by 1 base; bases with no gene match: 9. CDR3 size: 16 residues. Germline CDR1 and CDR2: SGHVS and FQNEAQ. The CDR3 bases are TGTGCCAGCAGCTTAGGACTAGCGGACTATAAGGATGAGCAGTTCTTC. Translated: CASSLGLADYKDEQFF. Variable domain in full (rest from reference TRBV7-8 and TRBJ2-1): GAGVSQSPRYKVAKRGQDVALRCDPISGHVSLFWYQQALGQGPEFLTYFQNEAQLDKSGLPSDRFFAERPEGSVSTLKIQRTQQEDSAVYLCASSLGLADYKDEQFFGPGTRLTVL.

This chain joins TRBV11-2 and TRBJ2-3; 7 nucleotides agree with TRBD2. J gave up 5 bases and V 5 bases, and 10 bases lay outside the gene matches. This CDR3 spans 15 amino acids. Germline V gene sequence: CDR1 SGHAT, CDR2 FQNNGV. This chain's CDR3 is CASSKGREPGDTQYF. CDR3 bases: TGTGCCAGCAGCAAGGGGCGGGAGCCGGGAGATACGCAGTATTTT.

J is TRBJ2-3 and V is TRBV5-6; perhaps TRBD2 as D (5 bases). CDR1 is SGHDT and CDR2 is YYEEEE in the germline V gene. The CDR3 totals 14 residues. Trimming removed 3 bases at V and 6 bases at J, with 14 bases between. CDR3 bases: TGTGCCAGCAGCTCCGACGGGATCAAGGATACGCAGTATTTT. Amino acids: CASSSDGIKDTQYF.

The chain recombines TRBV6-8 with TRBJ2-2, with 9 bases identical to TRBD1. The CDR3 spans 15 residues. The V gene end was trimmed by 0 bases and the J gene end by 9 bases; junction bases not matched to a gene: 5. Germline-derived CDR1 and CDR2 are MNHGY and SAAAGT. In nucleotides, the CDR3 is TGTGCCAGCAGTTACTCCGACAGGGGGGGCAGGGAGCTGTTTTTT. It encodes CASSYSDRGGRELFF.

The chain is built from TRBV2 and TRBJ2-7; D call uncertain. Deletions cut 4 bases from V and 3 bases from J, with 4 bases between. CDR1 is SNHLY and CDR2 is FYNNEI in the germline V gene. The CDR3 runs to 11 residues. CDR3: CASSAFYEQYF. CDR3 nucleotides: TGTGCCAGCAGTGCGTTCTACGAGCAGTACTTC.

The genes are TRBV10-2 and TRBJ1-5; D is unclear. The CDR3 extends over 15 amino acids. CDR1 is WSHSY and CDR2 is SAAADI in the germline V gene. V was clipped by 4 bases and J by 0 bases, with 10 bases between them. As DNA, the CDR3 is TGCGCCAGCAGTGTATTTGCCGGTAGCAATCAGCCCCAGCATTTT. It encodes CASSVFAGSNQPQHF.